These 31 T cell receptor beta chains were all obtained from the same sample, sequenced in a study of blood T cell repertoires in COVID-19. Repertoires were generated with immunoSEQ multiplex PCR, while TCRdb's copy carries only in-frame clones and drops some. Altogether tens of thousands of clones are present, about 88% being singletons, with the ten largest covering nearly 45%. Material: peripheral blood. Receptors originate from a human donor in a cohort sampled during active COVID-19.

V usage is TRBV3-1 (or the pseudogene TRBV3-2) and J usage is TRBJ1-1; D is possibly TRBD1 (5 bases). This CDR3 spans 12 amino acids. V was shortened by 6 bases and J by 2 bases, with 7 bases between the two germline ends. From germline, CDR1 is LGHDT and CDR2 YNNKEL (reference sequence). CDR3 in DNA: TGTGCCAGCAGGACAGTAAACACTGAAGCTTTCTTT. This gives the protein CASRTVNTEAFF.

The DNA for the CDR3 is TGTGCCAGCAGCTCACCATGGACAGGGAATCTGTACGAGCAGTACTTC. Its translation is CASSSPWTGNLYEQYF. The chain links TRBV7-3 to TRBJ2-7, with 8 positions matching TRBD1. This CDR3 has 16 amino acids. Germline V lookup: CDR1 SGHTA, CDR2 FQGTGA. J gave up 4 bases and V 4 bases, and 12 bases lay outside the gene matches.

V usage is TRBV20-1 and J usage is TRBJ2-7; tentative D call: TRBD2 (5 bases). V dropped 3 bases and J dropped 1 base, with 16 bases sitting between them. In germline, CDR1 is DFQATT, CDR2 SNEGSKA (reference sequence). This CDR3 is 15 amino acids long. CDR3 sequence: CSASRGSALSYEQYF. In DNA form, the CDR3 reads TGCAGTGCTAGTAGAGGGTCCGCTCTATCCTACGAGCAGTACTTC.

V and J are TRBV4-2 and TRBJ2-7; a possible D gene is TRBD2 (5 bases). The V and J ends lost 2 bases and 9 bases respectively, with 14 bases between them. From germline, CDR1 is LGHNA and CDR2 YNFKEQ. This CDR3 has 13 amino acids. Written as DNA, the CDR3 is TGTGCCAGCAGCCAATTTCGGGGAACCGCGCAGTACTTC. It specifies CASSQFRGTAQYF.

The rearrangement uses TRBV11-2 and TRBJ2-1; 11 bases line up with TRBD2. CDR1 is SGHAT, CDR2 FQNNGV, per germline. CDR3 length equals 17 residues. Germline trimming cut 1 base from V and 0 bases from J; bases unmatched to any gene: 2. The CDR3 loop reads CASSLAGTSGSYNEQFF. As DNA, the CDR3 is TGTGCCAGCAGCTTAGCGGGGACTAGCGGCTCCTACAATGAGCAGTTCTTC. Together with reference TRBV11-2 and TRBJ2-1, the CDR3 gives the full variable domain: EAGVAQSPRYKIIEKRQSVAFWCNPISGHATLYWYQQILGQGPKLLIQFQNNGVVDDSQLPKDRFSAERLKGVDSTLKIQPAKLEDSAVYLCASSLAGTSGSYNEQFFGPGTRLTVL.

The chain is built from TRBV7-9 and TRBJ2-3, with a possible D match to TRBD2 (5 bases). With 5 bases removed from V and 2 bases from J, the gap between germline ends came to 20 bases. In germline, CDR1 is SEHNR, CDR2 FQNEAQ (reference sequence). The CDR3 runs 17 residues. CDR3 nucleotide sequence: TGTGCCAGCAGCCACCGGGGATTTTTTCTAAACACAGATACGCAGTATTTT. This codes for CASSHRGFFLNTDTQYF.

CDR3 DNA: TGCAGCGTCCAGGAACAAATTCGGGATACGCAGTATTTT. This encodes CSVQEQIRDTQYF. This chain links TRBV29-1 with TRBJ2-3, with unresolved D. V lost 6 bases and J 6 bases, leaving 16 bases between the germline ends. CDR1 is SQVTM and CDR2 is ANQGSEA in the germline V gene. The CDR3 is made up of 13 amino acids.

This chain links TRBV7-8 with TRBJ1-2; TRBD1 matches 10 bases. V lost 7 bases and J lost 6; bases outside the gene matches: 5. CDR1 is SGHVS and CDR2 is FQNEAQ in the germline V gene. The CDR3 consists of 13 residues. The CDR3, as DNA: TGTGCCAGCACCCGACAGGGGGCGGATGGCTACACCTTC. Translating it yields CASTRQGADGYTF.

V is TRBV11-2 and J is TRBJ2-5; D might be TRBD2 (5 bases). Trimming stripped 4 bases from V and 7 bases from J, with 16 bases between. Germline V lookup: CDR1 SGHAT, CDR2 FQNNGV. The CDR3 spans 14 residues. The CDR3 sequence is CASSSILGHWTQYF. In nucleotides, the CDR3 is TGTGCCAGCAGCTCTATACTAGGTCATTGGACCCAGTACTTC. The full variable domain, its missing parts supplied by reference TRBV11-2 and TRBJ2-5, is EAGVAQSPRYKIIEKRQSVAFWCNPISGHATLYWYQQILGQGPKLLIQFQNNGVVDDSQLPKDRFSAERLKGVDSTLKIQPAKLEDSAVYLCASSSILGHWTQYFGPGTRLLVL.

The chain carries TRBV19 and TRBJ2-4; 9 bases line up with TRBD1. With V trimmed by 5 bases and J by 0 bases, 5 bases remained unmatched. Germline V gene lookup returns CDR1 LNHDA and CDR2 SQIVND (reference sequence). The CDR3 is 16 residues long. The CDR3 protein is CASSAPGQGAKNIQYF. DNA for the CDR3: TGTGCCAGTAGTGCACCGGGACAGGGAGCCAAAAACATTCAGTACTTC.

This sequence joins TRBV7-9 and TRBJ1-1; TRBD1 aligns across 10 bases. This CDR3 spans 13 amino acids. The germline V gene has CDR1 SEHNR and CDR2 FQNEAQ (reference sequence). V lost 5 bases to trimming and J lost 7 bases; unmatched junction nucleotides: 4. CDR3 nucleotide sequence: TGTGCCAGCAGCCGGGACAGGGGACTTGAAGCTTTCTTT. Translated: CASSRDRGLEAFF. The full variable domain, its missing parts supplied by reference TRBV7-9 and TRBJ1-1, is DTGVSQNPRHKITKRGQNVTFRCDPISEHNRLYWYRQTLGQGPEFLTYFQNEAQLEKSRLLSDRFSAERPKGSFSTLEIQRTEQGDSAMYLCASSRDRGLEAFFGQGTRLTVV.

The genes are TRBV6-2 or TRBV6-3 and TRBJ2-7, with 8 bases that match TRBD2. The CDR3 length is 17 residues. Looked up from germline, CDR1 is MNHEY and CDR2 is SVGEGT. The V segment lost 2 bases and the J segment 3 bases; nucleotides outside the gene matches: 12. Here the CDR3 DNA reads TGTGCCAGCAGTTACACGTTCTCCGGGACTAGTTTCTACGAGCAGTACTTC. Amino acids: CASSYTFSGTSFYEQYF.

The rearrangement uses TRBV5-1 and TRBJ2-2; a possible D gene is TRBD1 (6 bases). The ends were cut back, 4 bases at V and 6 bases at J, with 13 bases in the middle. Looked up from germline, CDR1 is SGHRS and CDR2 is YFSETQ. The CDR3 is 14 amino acids. The CDR3 bases are TGCGCCAGCAGCCCGGGACAATCCGCCGGGGAGCTGTTTTTT. Protein: CASSPGQSAGELFF.

The rearrangement uses TRBV6-5 and TRBJ2-7; 8 bases map to TRBD1. V trimming: 2 bases; J trimming: 2 bases; junction bases outside the gene matches: 2. Germline CDR1 and CDR2: MNHEY and SVGAGI. This CDR3 is 14 amino acids long. CDR3: CASSYGTGTYEQYF. For the CDR3, the DNA is TGTGCCAGCAGTTACGGGACAGGTACCTACGAGCAGTACTTC.

The chain has TRBV7-8 and TRBJ1-5; TRBD1 matches at 7 bases. The length of the CDR3 is 17 residues. Germline V gene sequence: CDR1 SGHVS, CDR2 FQNEAQ. Unmatched junction bases numbered 16, after V lost 5 bases and J lost 6 bases. CDR3 amino acids: CASSPPGGQKVAQPQHF. CDR3 sequence (DNA): TGTGCCAGCAGCCCCCCCGGGGGACAGAAGGTTGCTCAGCCCCAGCATTTT.

This clone showed up just once. The V call is TRBV12-3 or TRBV12-4, the J call TRBJ2-1, with TRBD2 as a possible D gene (5 bases). V was shortened by 3 bases and J by 8 bases, with 11 bases between the two germline ends. The CDR3 extends over 13 amino acids. The CDR3 here is CASSFGEKDEQFF. The CDR3 DNA follows: TGTGCCAGCAGTTTCGGGGAGAAGGATGAGCAGTTCTTC.

The J gene is TRBJ2-1, the V gene TRBV30; 8 bases match TRBD1. The V and J ends lost 0 bases and 6 bases, in that order; junction bases with no gene match: 7. The CDR3 spans 15 residues. The germline CDR1 and CDR2 sequences are GTSNPN and SVGIG (reference sequence). CDR3 coding DNA: TGTGCCTGGAGTGTATCCCAGGGGGCTTTCAATGAGCAGTTCTTC. Protein: CAWSVSQGAFNEQFF.

The chain couples TRBV4-3 to TRBJ2-7; the match to TRBD1 covers 8 bases. V gave up 3 bases and J gave up 2 bases; unmatched junction bases: 3. The CDR3 consists of 14 residues. Germline lookup yields CDR1 LGHNA and CDR2 YSLEER. In DNA, the CDR3 is TGCGCCAGCAGCCAGGAGACAGGGGCCTACGAGCAGTACTTC. Protein product: CASSQETGAYEQYF.

This clone was counted once. The chain uses TRBV13 and TRBJ2-5; 7 bases fit TRBD1. This CDR3 contains 15 residues. Germline-derived CDR1 and CDR2 are PRHDT and FYEKMQ (reference sequence). V was clipped by 2 bases and J by 2 bases; unmatched bases: 5. This CDR3 is CASSLFRGPQETQYF. In DNA, the CDR3 is TGTGCCAGCAGCTTATTTAGGGGGCCACAAGAGACCCAGTACTTC.

The chain carries TRBV5-1 and TRBJ1-6; D might be TRBD1 (6 bases). Germline values: CDR1 SGHRS, CDR2 YFSETQ. This CDR3 comprises 14 residues. With 5 bases removed from V and 6 bases from J, the gap between germline ends came to 12 bases. The DNA of the CDR3 is TGCGCCAGCAGTTCCGGACAGCCTAATTCACCCCTCCACTTT. Amino acids: CASSSGQPNSPLHF.

As DNA, the CDR3 is TGTGCCAGCAGCCAAGAGGGGTCACCAGGGCGTGGCACTGAAGCTTTCTTT. Amino acids: CASSQEGSPGRGTEAFF. V is TRBV4-2 and J is TRBJ1-1; weak D call: TRBD1 (5 bases). The germline V gene has CDR1 LGHNA and CDR2 YNFKEQ. V was clipped by 0 bases and J by 4 bases, with 18 bases between them. The length of the CDR3 is 17 residues.

The rearrangement links TRBV2 to TRBJ2-1; 13 bases match TRBD2. Germline lookup yields CDR1 SNHLY and CDR2 FYNNEI. V lost 4 bases, J lost 7 bases, and 4 bases stayed unmatched. The CDR3 length is 15 residues. The chain's CDR3 is CASSVGLAGVNEQFF. Here the CDR3 DNA reads TGTGCCAGCAGTGTCGGACTAGCGGGGGTTAATGAGCAGTTCTTC.

The chain carries TRBV7-2 and TRBJ2-1; a possible D gene is TRBD1 (7 bases). The CDR3 contains 15 residues. Trimming pared 7 bases from V and 3 bases from J, leaving 16 bases between. Germline assignment: CDR1 SGHTA and CDR2 FQGNSA. CDR3 sequence (DNA): TGTGCCAGCACCCTCGGCCAGGGGGGCTACAATGAGCAGTTCTTC. This encodes CASTLGQGGYNEQFF.

The gene calls are TRBV2 and TRBJ2-7; 9 bases agree with TRBD2. The CDR3 is made up of 16 amino acids. From germline, CDR1 is SNHLY and CDR2 FYNNEI. V was clipped by 3 bases and J by 2 bases; unmatched bases: 8. DNA for the CDR3: TGTGCCAGCAGTGAGGATAGCGGGAGCCTAACCTACGAGCAGTACTTC. Residues: CASSEDSGSLTYEQYF.

The V gene is TRBV6-5, the J gene TRBJ2-7; 7 bases align to TRBD1. The germline V gene has CDR1 MNHEY and CDR2 SVGAGI. Trimming removed 0 bases from V and 2 bases from J; junction bases left unmatched: 7. This CDR3 has 16 amino acids. DNA of the CDR3: TGTGCCAGCAGTTACTCTGGGACAGCATACACCTACGAGCAGTACTTC. It encodes CASSYSGTAYTYEQYF.

On this clone itself: A read error may produce the germline difference seen at one junction end. The rearrangement joins TRBV7-7 to TRBJ2-3; 9 bases agree with TRBD1. The CDR3 runs 15 residues. Germline lookup yields CDR1 SSHAT and CDR2 FNYEAQ (reference sequence). In nucleotides, the CDR3 is TGTGCTAGCAGCTTAGGGACAGGGAAAGCAGATACGCAGTATTTT. Encoded protein: CASSLGTGKADTQYF. The full variable domain, with the rest looked up from reference TRBV7-7 and TRBJ2-3, is GAGVSQSPRYKVTKRGQDVTLRCDPISSHATLYWYQQALGQGPEFLTYFNYEAQPDKSGLPSDRFSAERPEGSISTLTIQRTEQRDSAMYRCASSLGTGKADTQYFGPGTRLTVL.

The rearrangement links TRBV11-3 to TRBJ2-5; 13 bases map to TRBD2. Germline loops: CDR1 SGHNT, CDR2 YENEEA. The V gene end was trimmed by 0 bases and the J gene end by 5 bases; junction bases not matched to a gene: 9. CDR3 size: 18 residues. Here the CDR3 DNA reads TGTGCCAGCAGCTTAGATCAGTCTCGACTAGCGGGAGGCGAGACCCAGTACTTC. It yields the protein CASSLDQSRLAGGETQYF.

This clone was seen only a few times. This chain uses TRBV7-8 with TRBJ1-6; 7 bases are shared with TRBD1. Germline trimming cut 5 bases from V and 7 bases from J; bases unmatched to any gene: 8. Per the germline V gene, CDR1 is SGHVS and CDR2 is FQNEAQ. CDR3 length equals 15 residues. The CDR3 DNA follows: TGTGCCAGCAGCGTCTCACAGGGGCCAAATTCACCCCTCCACTTT. It translates to CASSVSQGPNSPLHF.

The rearrangement links TRBV15 to TRBJ2-1; a weak D match, TRBD1 (6 bases). The V gene lost 1 base and the J gene lost 1 base, with 11 bases spanning the gap. Germline CDR1 and CDR2: LNHNV and YYDKDF (reference sequence). This CDR3 has 16 residues. The CDR3 spells CATSRGSRGSYNEQFF. The CDR3 region has the DNA TGTGCCACCAGCAGAGGTAGCAGGGGTTCCTACAATGAGCAGTTCTTC.

V and J are TRBV10-3 and TRBJ1-2; a weak D match, TRBD1 (5 bases). Germline V gives CDR1 ENHRY, CDR2 SYGVKD. The CDR3 extends over 15 amino acids. Trimming removed 2 bases from V and 5 bases from J, with 15 bases in between. The CDR3 DNA reads as TGTGCCATCAGTGAGGTCGCGGGGCTTGGGTATGGCTACACCTTC. Translating it yields CAISEVAGLGYGYTF.

This chain connects TRBV5-4 to TRBJ2-3; D unclear. This CDR3 has 14 residues. The germline V and J ends were trimmed by 0 bases and 2 bases, with 7 bases remaining between them. Germline V gene lookup returns CDR1 SGHNT and CDR2 YYREEE (reference sequence). CDR3 loop: CASSLGLPTDTQYF. DNA of the CDR3: TGTGCCAGCAGCTTGGGACTCCCCACAGATACGCAGTATTTT.